The TCR beta chain under discussion was sequenced for a study of cytomegalovirus exposure and HLA in healthy donors. Trimming removed 1 base at V and 5 bases at J, with 17 bases between. This CDR3 comprises 16 residues. CDR1 is SGHDT, CDR2 YYEEEE, per germline. Only in-frame clones appear in the TCRdb table, and some are missing; sequencing was by immunoSEQ multiplex PCR. The table shows 55,000 to 80,000 clones, with 95% occurring only once. The sequence came from a man between 18 and 29 years old in good health and CMV-seronegative. The gene calls are TRBV5-6 and TRBJ2-3, with D possibly matching TRBD1 (6 bases). Sequencing was carried out using PBMCs. The CDR3: CASSLPRQGKRDTQYF. The CDR3 DNA is TGTGCCAGCAGCTTGCCCCGGCAGGGGAAAAGAGATACGCAGTATTTT.